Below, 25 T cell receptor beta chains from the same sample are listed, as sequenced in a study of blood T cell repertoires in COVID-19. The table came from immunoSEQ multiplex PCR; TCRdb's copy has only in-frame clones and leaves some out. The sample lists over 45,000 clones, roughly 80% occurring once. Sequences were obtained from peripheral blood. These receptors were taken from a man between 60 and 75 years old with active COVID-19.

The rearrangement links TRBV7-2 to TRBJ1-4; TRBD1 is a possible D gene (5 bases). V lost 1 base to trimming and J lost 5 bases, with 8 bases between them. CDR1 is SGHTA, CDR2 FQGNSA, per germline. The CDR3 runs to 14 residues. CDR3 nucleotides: TGTGCCAGCAGCTTAGATAGGGGAAATGAAAAACTGTTTTTT. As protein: CASSLDRGNEKLFF.

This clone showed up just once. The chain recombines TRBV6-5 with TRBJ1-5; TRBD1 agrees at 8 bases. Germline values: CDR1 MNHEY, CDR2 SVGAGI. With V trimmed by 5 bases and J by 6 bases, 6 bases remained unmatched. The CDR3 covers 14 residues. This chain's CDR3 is CASSPATGGQPQHF. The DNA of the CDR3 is TGTGCCAGCAGTCCGGCTACAGGGGGTCAGCCCCAGCATTTT.

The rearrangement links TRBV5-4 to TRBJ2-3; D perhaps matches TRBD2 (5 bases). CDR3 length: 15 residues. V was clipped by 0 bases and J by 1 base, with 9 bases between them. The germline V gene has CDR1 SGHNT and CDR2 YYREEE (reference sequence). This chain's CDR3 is CASSLDISGTDTQYF. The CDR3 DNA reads TGTGCCAGCAGCTTGGATATTAGCGGCACAGATACGCAGTATTTT.

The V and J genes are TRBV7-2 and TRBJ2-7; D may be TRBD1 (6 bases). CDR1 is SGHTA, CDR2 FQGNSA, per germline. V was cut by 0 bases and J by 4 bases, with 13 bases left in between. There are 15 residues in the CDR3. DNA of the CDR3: TGTGCCAGCAGCTTAGCATCGGGGACAACTTACGAGCAGTACTTC. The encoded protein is CASSLASGTTYEQYF.

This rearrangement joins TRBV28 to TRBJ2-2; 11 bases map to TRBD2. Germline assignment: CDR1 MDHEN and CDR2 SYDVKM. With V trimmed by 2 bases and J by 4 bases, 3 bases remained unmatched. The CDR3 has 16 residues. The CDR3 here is CASSLTSGSFTGELFF. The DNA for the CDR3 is TGTGCCAGCAGTTTAACTAGCGGGAGCTTCACCGGGGAGCTGTTTTTT.

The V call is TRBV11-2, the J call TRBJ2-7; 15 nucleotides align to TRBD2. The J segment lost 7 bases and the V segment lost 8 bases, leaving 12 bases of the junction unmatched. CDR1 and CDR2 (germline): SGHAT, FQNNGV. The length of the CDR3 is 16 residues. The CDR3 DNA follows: TGTGCCAGCTTAGGCCGGGGACTAGCGGGAGGAGGTGAGCAGTACTTC. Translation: CASLGRGLAGGGEQYF.

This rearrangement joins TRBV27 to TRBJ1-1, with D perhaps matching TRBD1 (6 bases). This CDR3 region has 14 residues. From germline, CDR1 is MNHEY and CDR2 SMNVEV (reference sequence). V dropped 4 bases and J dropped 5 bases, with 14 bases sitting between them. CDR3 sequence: CASSSPSRGTEAFF. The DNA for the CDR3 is TGTGCCAGCAGTTCTCCTTCGAGGGGGACTGAAGCTTTCTTT.

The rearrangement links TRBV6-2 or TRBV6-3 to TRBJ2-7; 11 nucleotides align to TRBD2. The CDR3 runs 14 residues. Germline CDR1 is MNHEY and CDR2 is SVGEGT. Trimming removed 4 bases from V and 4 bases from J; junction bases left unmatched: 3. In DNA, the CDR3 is TGTGCCAGCAGTTCAGGACTAGCGGGTTACGAGCAGTACTTC. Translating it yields CASSSGLAGYEQYF.

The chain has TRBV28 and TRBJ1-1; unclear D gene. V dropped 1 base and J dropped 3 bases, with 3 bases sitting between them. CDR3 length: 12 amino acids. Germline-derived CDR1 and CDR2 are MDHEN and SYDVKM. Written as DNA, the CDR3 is TGTGCCAGCAGTTTATCTGACACTGAAGCTTTCTTT. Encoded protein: CASSLSDTEAFF. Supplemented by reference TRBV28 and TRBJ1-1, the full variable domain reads DVKVTQSSRYLVKRTGEKVFLECVQDMDHENMFWYRQDPGLGLRLIYFSYDVKMKEKGDIPEGYSVSREKKERFSLILESASTNQTSMYLCASSLSDTEAFFGQGTRLTVV.

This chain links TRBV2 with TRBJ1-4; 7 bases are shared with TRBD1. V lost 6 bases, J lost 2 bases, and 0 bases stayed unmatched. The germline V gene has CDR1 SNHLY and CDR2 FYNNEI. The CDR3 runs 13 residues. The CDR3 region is CASRTGTNEKLFF. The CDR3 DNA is TGTGCCAGCAGGACAGGGACTAATGAAAAACTGTTTTTT. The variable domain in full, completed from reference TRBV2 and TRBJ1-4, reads EPEVTQTPSHQVTQMGQEVILRCVPISNHLYFYWYRQILGQKVEFLVSFYNNEISEKSEIFDDQFSVERPDGSNFTLKIRSTKLEDSAMYFCASRTGTNEKLFFGSGTQLSVL.

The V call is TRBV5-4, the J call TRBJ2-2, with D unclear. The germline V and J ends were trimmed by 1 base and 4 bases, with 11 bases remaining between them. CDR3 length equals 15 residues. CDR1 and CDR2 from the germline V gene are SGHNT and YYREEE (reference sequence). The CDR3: CASSLKRQSTGELFF. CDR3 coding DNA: TGTGCCAGCAGCTTGAAACGCCAGTCCACCGGGGAGCTGTTTTTT.

The DNA for the CDR3 is TGTGCCAGCAGCTTGCGGGGACAGGGCGACGAGCAGTACTTC. It is translated as CASSLRGQGDEQYF. The rearrangement links TRBV5-4 to TRBJ2-7, with 9 bases aligning to TRBD1. In germline, CDR1 is SGHNT, CDR2 YYREEE (reference sequence). Trimming cost V 1 base and J 5 bases; bases outside gene matches: 4. This CDR3 region has 14 residues. The variable domain in full, completed from reference TRBV5-4 and TRBJ2-7, reads ETGVTQSPTHLIKTRGQQVTLRCSSQSGHNTVSWYQQALGQGPQFIFQYYREEENGRGNFPPRFSGLQFPNYSSELNVNALELDDSALYLCASSLRGQGDEQYFGPGTRLTVT.

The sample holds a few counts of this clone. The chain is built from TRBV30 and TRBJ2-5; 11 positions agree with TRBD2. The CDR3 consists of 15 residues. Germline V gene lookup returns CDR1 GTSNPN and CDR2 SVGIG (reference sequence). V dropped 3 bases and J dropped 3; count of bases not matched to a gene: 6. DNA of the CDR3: TGTGCCTGGAGCCCGGGACTAGCGGTAGAAGAGACCCAGTACTTC. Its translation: CAWSPGLAVEETQYF. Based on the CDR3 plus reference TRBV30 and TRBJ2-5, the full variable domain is SQTIHQWPATLVQPVGSPLSLECTVEGTSNPNLYWYRQAAGRGLQLLFYSVGIGQISSEVPQNLSASRPQDRQFILSSKKLLLSDSGFYLCAWSPGLAVEETQYFGPGTRLLVL.

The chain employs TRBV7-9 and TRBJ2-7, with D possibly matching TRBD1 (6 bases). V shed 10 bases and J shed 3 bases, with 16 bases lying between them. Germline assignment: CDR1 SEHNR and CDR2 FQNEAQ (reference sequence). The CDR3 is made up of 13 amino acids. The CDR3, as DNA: TGTGCCACCACCGGGACACCATTCTACGAGCAGTACTTC. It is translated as CATTGTPFYEQYF.

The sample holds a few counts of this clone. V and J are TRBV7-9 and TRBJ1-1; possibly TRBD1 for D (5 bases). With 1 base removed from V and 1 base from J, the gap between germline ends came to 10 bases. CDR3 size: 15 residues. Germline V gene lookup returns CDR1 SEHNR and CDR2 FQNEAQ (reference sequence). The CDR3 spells CASSLGWGGNTEAFF. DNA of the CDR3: TGTGCCAGCAGCTTAGGCTGGGGGGGGAACACTGAAGCTTTCTTT.

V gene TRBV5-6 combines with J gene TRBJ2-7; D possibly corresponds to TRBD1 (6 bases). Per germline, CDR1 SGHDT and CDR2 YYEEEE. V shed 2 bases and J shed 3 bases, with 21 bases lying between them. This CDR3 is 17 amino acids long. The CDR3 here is CASSFWTVTKSYYEQYF. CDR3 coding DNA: TGTGCCAGCAGCTTCTGGACAGTCACTAAGAGTTACTACGAGCAGTACTTC. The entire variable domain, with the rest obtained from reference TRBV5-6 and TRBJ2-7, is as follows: DAGVTQSPTHLIKTRGQQVTLRCSPKSGHDTVSWYQQALGQGPQFIFQYYEEEERQRGNFPDRFSGHQFPNYSSELNVNALLLGDSALYLCASSFWTVTKSYYEQYFGPGTRLTVT.

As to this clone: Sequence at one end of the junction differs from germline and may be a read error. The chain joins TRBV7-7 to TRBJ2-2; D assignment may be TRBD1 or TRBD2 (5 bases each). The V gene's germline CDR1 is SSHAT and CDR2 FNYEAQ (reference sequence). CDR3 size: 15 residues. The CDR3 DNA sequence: TGTGCTAGCAGCTTAGCGCTCCAGGGCACCGGGGAGCTGTTTTTT. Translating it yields CASSLALQGTGELFF.

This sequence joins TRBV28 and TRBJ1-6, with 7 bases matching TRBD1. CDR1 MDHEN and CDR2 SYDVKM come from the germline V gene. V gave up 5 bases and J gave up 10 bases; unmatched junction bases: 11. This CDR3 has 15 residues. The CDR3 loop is CASSIDRVGGSPLHF. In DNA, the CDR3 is TGTGCCAGCAGTATAGACAGGGTTGGAGGGTCACCCCTCCACTTT. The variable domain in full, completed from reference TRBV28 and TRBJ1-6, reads DVKVTQSSRYLVKRTGEKVFLECVQDMDHENMFWYRQDPGLGLRLIYFSYDVKMKEKGDIPEGYSVSREKKERFSLILESASTNQTSMYLCASSIDRVGGSPLHFGNGTRLTVT.

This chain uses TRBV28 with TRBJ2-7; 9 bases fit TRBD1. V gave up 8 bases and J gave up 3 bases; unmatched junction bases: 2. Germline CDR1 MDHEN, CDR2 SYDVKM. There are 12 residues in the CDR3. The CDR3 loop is CASGTGIYEQYF. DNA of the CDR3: TGTGCCAGCGGGACAGGGATCTACGAGCAGTACTTC.

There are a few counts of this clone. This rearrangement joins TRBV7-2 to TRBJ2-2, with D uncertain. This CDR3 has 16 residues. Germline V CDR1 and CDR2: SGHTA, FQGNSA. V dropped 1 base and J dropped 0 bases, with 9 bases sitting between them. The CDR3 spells CASSLERAANTGELFF. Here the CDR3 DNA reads TGTGCCAGCAGCTTAGAGCGCGCCGCGAACACCGGGGAGCTGTTTTTT.

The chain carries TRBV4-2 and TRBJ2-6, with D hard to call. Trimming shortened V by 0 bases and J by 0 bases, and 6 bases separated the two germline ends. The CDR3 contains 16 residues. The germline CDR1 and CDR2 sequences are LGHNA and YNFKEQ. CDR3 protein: CASSQDVASGANVLTF. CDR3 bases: TGTGCCAGCAGCCAAGATGTAGCCTCTGGGGCCAACGTCCTGACTTTC.

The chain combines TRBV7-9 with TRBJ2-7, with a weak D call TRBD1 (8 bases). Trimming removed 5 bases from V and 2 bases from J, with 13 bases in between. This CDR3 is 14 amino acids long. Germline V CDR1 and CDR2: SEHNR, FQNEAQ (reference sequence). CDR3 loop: CASSEQGGPYEQYF. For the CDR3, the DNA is TGTGCCAGCAGCGAACAGGGGGGGCCCTACGAGCAGTACTTC.

For the CDR3, the DNA is TGTGCCACCAGCAGAGGATCGAGACTAGACGAGCAGTACTTC. Translated: CATSRGSRLDEQYF. This chain links TRBV15 with TRBJ2-7; D perhaps matches TRBD2 (6 bases). There are 14 residues in the CDR3. Germline lookup yields CDR1 LNHNV and CDR2 YYDKDF (reference sequence). With 1 base removed from V and 5 bases from J, the gap between germline ends came to 12 bases.

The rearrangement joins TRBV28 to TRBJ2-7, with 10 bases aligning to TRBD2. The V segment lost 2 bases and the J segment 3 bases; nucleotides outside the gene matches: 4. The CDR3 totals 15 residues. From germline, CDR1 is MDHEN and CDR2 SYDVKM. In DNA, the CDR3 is TGTGCCAGCAGTTTAGCCCCTAGCGGGAGCTACGAGCAGTACTTC. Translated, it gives CASSLAPSGSYEQYF. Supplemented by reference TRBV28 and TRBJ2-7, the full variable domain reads DVKVTQSSRYLVKRTGEKVFLECVQDMDHENMFWYRQDPGLGLRLIYFSYDVKMKEKGDIPEGYSVSREKKERFSLILESASTNQTSMYLCASSLAPSGSYEQYFGPGTRLTVT.

Here the CDR3 reads CASSLGDRAAGELFF. The CDR3 region has the DNA TGTGCCAGCAGCTTAGGGGACAGGGCGGCCGGGGAGCTGTTTTTT. The chain couples TRBV7-2 to TRBJ2-2; the match to TRBD1 covers 9 bases. Germline lookup yields CDR1 SGHTA and CDR2 FQGNSA. The trim removed 1 base at V and 6 bases at J, leaving 3 bases unmatched. The CDR3 extends over 15 amino acids.